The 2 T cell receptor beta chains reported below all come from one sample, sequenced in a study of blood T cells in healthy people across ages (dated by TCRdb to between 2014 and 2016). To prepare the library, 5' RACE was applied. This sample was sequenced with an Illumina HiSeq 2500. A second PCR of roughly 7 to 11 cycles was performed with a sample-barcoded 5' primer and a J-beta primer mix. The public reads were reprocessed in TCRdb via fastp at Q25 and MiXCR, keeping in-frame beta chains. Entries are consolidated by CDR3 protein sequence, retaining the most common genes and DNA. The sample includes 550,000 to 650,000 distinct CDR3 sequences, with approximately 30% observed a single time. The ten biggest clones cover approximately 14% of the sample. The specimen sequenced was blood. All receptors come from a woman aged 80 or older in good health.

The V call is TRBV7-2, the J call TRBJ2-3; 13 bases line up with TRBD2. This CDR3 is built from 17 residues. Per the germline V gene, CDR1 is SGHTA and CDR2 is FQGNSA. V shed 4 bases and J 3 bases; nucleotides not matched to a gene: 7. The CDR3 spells CASSSTGTSGITDTQYF. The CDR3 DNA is TGTGCCAGCAGCTCGACTGGGACTAGCGGGATAACAGATACGCAGTATTTT.

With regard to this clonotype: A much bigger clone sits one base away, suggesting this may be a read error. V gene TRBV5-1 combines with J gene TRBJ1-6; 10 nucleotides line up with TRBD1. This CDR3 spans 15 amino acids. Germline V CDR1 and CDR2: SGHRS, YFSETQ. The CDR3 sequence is CASSGRTGGNPPLHF. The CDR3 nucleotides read TGCGCCAGCAGCGGGAGGACAGGGGGTAATCCACCCCTCCACTTT.